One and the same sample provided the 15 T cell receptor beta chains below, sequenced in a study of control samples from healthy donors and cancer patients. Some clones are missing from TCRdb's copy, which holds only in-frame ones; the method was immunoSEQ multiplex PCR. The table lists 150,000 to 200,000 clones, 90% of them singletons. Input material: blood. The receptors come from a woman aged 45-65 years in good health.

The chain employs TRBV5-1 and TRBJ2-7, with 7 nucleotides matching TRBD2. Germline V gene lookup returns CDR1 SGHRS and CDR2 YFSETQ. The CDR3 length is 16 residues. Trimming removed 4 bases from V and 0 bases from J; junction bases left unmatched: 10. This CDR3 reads CASSLHAASGSYEQYF. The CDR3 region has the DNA TGCGCCAGCAGCCTCCATGCGGCTAGCGGCTCCTACGAGCAGTACTTC. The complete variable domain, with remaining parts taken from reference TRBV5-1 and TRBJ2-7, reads KAGVTQTPRYLIKTRGQQVTLSCSPISGHRSVSWYQQTPGQGLQFLFEYFSETQRNKGNFPGRFSGRQFSNSRSEMNVSTLELGDSALYLCASSLHAASGSYEQYFGPGTRLTVT.

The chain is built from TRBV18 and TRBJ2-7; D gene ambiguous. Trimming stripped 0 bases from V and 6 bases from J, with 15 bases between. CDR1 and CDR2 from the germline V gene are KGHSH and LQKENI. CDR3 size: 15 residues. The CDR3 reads CASSPPGRKPSEQYF. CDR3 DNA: TGTGCCAGCTCACCACCGGGAAGAAAGCCCTCCGAGCAGTACTTC.

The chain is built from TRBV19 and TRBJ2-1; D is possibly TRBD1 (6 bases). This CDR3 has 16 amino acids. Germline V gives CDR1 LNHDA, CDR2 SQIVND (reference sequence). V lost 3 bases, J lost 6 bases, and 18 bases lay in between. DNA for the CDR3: TGTGCCAGTAGTATTCGGGGTACAGGGAAAGGCAATGAGCAGTTCTTC. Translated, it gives CASSIRGTGKGNEQFF.

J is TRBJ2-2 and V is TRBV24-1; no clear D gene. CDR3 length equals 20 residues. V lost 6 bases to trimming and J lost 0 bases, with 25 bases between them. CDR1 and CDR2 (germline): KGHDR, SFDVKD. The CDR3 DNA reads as TGTGCCACCAGTTCGGGCAAAGAGTTACCCCCTCATCCGAACACCGGGGAGCTGTTTTTT. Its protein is CATSSGKELPPHPNTGELFF.

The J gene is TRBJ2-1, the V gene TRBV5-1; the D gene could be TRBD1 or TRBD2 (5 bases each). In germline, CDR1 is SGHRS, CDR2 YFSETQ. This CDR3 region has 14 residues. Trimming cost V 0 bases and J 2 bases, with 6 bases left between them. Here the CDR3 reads CASSLGGAYNEQFF. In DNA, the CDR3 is TGCGCCAGCAGCTTGGGAGGGGCCTACAATGAGCAGTTCTTC.

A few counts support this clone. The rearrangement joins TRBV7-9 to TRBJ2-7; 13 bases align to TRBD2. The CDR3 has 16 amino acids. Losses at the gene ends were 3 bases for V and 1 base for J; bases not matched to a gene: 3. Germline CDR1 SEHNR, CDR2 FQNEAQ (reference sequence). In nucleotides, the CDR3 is TGTGCCAGCAGCTTCGGGACTAGCGGGACGTCCTACGAGCAGTACTTC. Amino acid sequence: CASSFGTSGTSYEQYF.

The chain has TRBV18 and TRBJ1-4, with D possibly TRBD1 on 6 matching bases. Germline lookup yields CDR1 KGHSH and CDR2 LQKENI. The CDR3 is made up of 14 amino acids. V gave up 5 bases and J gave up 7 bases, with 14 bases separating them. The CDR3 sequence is CASSIRGPGEKLFF. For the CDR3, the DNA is TGTGCCAGCTCAATCAGGGGCCCAGGTGAAAAACTGTTTTTT.

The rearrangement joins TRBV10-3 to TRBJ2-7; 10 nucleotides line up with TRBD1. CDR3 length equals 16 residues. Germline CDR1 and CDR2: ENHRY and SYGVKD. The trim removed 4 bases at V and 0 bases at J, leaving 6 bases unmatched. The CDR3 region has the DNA TGTGCCATCAGTGTTGAAAGGACAGGGGGCTCCTACGAGCAGTACTTC. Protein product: CAISVERTGGSYEQYF.

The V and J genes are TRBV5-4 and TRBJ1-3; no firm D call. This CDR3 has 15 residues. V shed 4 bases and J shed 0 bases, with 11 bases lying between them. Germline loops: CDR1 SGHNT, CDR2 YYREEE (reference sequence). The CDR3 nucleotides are TGTGCCAGCAGCCGGGAGGGCTACTCTGGAAACACCATATATTTT. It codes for CASSREGYSGNTIYF.

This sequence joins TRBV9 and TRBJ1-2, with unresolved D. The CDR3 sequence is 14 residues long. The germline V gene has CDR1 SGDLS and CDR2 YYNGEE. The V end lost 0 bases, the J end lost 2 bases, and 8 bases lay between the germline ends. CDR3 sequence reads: CASSVAEGNYGYTF. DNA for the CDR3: TGTGCCAGCAGCGTAGCTGAGGGCAACTATGGCTACACCTTC. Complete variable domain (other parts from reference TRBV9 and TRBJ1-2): DSGVTQTPKHLITATGQRVTLRCSPRSGDLSVYWYQQSLDQGLQFLIQYYNGEERAKGNILERFSAQQFPDLHSELNLSSLELGDSALYFCASSVAEGNYGYTFGSGTRLTVV.

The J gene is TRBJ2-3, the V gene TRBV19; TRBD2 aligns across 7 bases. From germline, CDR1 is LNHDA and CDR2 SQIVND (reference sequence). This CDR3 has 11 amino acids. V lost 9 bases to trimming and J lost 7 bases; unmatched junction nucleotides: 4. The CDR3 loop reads CASRGGNTQYF. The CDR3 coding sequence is TGTGCCAGCCGCGGGGGAAATACGCAGTATTTT.

Written as DNA, the CDR3 is TGTGCCAGCAGTCCTCGGACAGGAAATTCCTACGAGCAGTACTTC. This encodes CASSPRTGNSYEQYF. The chain employs TRBV6-6 and TRBJ2-7; 7 nucleotides match TRBD1. The V segment lost 5 bases and the J segment 1 base; nucleotides outside the gene matches: 8. This CDR3 contains 15 residues. The germline V gene has CDR1 MNHNY and CDR2 SVGAGI (reference sequence).

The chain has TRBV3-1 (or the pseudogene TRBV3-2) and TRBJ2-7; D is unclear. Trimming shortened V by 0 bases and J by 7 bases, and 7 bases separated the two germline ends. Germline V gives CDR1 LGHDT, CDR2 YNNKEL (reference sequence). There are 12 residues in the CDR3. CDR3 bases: TGTGCCAGCAGCCAAGATGTCAGGGAGCAGTACTTC. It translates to CASSQDVREQYF.

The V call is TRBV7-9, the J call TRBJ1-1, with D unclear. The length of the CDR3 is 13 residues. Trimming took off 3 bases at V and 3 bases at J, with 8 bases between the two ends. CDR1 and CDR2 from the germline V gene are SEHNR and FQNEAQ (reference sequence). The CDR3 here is CASSFGPYTEAFF. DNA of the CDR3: TGTGCCAGCAGCTTCGGACCGTACACTGAAGCTTTCTTT.

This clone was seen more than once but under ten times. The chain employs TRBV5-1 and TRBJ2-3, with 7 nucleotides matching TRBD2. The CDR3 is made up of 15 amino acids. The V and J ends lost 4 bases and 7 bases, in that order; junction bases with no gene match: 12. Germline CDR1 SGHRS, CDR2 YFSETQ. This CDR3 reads CASSPAGETYNTQYF. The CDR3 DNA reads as TGCGCCAGCAGCCCTGCGGGGGAGACTTACAATACGCAGTATTTT. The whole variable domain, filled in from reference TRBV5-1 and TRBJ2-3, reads KAGVTQTPRYLIKTRGQQVTLSCSPISGHRSVSWYQQTPGQGLQFLFEYFSETQRNKGNFPGRFSGRQFSNSRSEMNVSTLELGDSALYLCASSPAGETYNTQYFGPGTRLTVL.